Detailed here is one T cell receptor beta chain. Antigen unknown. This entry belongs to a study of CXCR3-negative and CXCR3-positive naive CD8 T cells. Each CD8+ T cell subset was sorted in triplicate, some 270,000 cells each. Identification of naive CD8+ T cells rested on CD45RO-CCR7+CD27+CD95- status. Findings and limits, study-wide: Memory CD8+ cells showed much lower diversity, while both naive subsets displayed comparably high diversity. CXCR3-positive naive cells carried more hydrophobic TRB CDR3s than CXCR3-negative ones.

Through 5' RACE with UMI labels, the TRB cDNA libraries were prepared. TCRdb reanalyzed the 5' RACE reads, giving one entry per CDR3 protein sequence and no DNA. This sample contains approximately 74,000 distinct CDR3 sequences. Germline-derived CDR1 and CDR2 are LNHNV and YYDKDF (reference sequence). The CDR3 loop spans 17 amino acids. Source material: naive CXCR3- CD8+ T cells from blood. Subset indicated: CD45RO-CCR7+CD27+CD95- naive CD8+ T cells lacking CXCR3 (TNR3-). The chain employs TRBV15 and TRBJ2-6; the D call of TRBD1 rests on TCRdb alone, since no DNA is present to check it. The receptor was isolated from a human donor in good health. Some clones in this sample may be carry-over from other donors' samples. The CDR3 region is CATSRLDGGAGANVLTF.